Shown below are 20 T cell receptor beta chains from a single sample sequenced in a study of yellow fever vaccine responses in identical twins. MiXCR, applied by TCRdb to the RT-PCR reads, yields one record per CDR3 protein. The table lists 9,800 or so distinct CDR3 sequences, approximately 88% of them singletons. This material consisted of T cells from blood (PBMCs), unsorted or a sorted subset (not recorded which), taken before or after yellow fever vaccination (not recorded which). The receptors derive from a woman under 30 who received the yellow fever vaccine.

The chain combines TRBV12-3 or TRBV12-4 with TRBJ1-1, with D unclear. The CDR3 runs to 15 residues. Trimming shortened V by 2 bases and J by 2 bases, and 12 bases separated the two germline ends. The CDR3 region is CASSLWATSNTEAFF. For the CDR3, the DNA is TGTGCCAGCAGTTTATGGGCCACCTCCAACACTGAAGCTTTCTTT.

The chain is built from TRBV4-1 and TRBJ2-4; 8 nucleotides agree with TRBD2. Germline lookup yields CDR1 MGHRA and CDR2 YSYEKL. The CDR3 is 15 residues long. The V segment lost 6 bases and the J segment 5 bases; nucleotides outside the gene matches: 9. CDR3 in amino acids: CASSPNPGGENIQYF. CDR3 nucleotide sequence: TGCGCCAGCAGTCCGAACCCGGGGGGGGAAAACATTCAGTACTTC.

The chain has TRBV29-1 and TRBJ2-1; no reliable D call. Trimming pared 3 bases from V and 5 bases from J, leaving 2 bases between. The CDR3 is made up of 10 amino acids. Germline CDR1 is SQVTM and CDR2 is ANQGSEA. Here the CDR3 DNA reads TGCAGCGTTGACAACAATGAGCAGTTCTTC. Protein product: CSVDNNEQFF.

The rearrangement links TRBV29-1 to TRBJ2-1; D is possibly TRBD1 or TRBD2 (6 bases each). V was clipped by 3 bases and J by 6 bases, with 15 bases between them. Germline V CDR1 and CDR2: SQVTM, ANQGSEA. The CDR3 has 14 residues. CDR3: CSVESRGPSNEQFF. CDR3 coding DNA: TGCAGCGTTGAGAGTCGGGGGCCGAGCAATGAGCAGTTCTTC.

The chain joins TRBV2 to TRBJ2-1; D may be TRBD1 (5 bases). This CDR3 has 13 residues. Germline lookup yields CDR1 SNHLY and CDR2 FYNNEI. The V end lost 6 bases, the J end lost 6 bases, and 12 bases lay between the germline ends. DNA of the CDR3: TGTGCCAGCAGGACAGAGAAGGGCAATGAGCAGTTCTTC. Amino acids: CASRTEKGNEQFF. Based on the CDR3 plus reference TRBV2 and TRBJ2-1, the full variable domain is EPEVTQTPSHQVTQMGQEVILRCVPISNHLYFYWYRQILGQKVEFLVSFYNNEISEKSEIFDDQFSVERPDGSNFTLKIRSTKLEDSAMYFCASRTEKGNEQFFGPGTRLTVL.

V gene TRBV7-9 combines with J gene TRBJ2-7; no firm D call. V was cut by 4 bases and J by 2 bases, with 3 bases left in between. Germline V gene sequence: CDR1 SEHNR, CDR2 FQNEAQ (reference sequence). The CDR3 totals 11 residues. The CDR3 spells CASSSTYEQYF. The CDR3 coding sequence is TGTGCCAGCAGCTCTACCTACGAGCAGTACTTC.

V and J are TRBV12-3 or TRBV12-4 and TRBJ2-4; 13 bases agree with TRBD2. V shed 2 bases and J 1 base; nucleotides not matched to a gene: 5. The CDR3 contains 18 residues. The CDR3 loop reads CASSLWTSGSSAKNIQYF. DNA of the CDR3: TGTGCCAGCAGTTTATGGACTAGCGGGAGCTCGGCCAAAAACATTCAGTACTTC.

The rearrangement uses TRBV7-9 and TRBJ2-1; D call uncertain. V shed 5 bases and J shed 9 bases, with 8 bases lying between them. The germline V gene encodes CDR1 SEHNR and CDR2 FQNEAQ (reference sequence). The CDR3 covers 11 residues. In nucleotides, the CDR3 is TGTGCCAGCAGCCTTAACACTGAGCAGTTCTTC. Translation gives CASSLNTEQFF.

The chain employs TRBV6-4 and TRBJ2-1, with TRBD1 identical over 9 bases. The CDR3 spans 18 residues. J was trimmed by 3 bases and V by 6 bases; bases with no gene match: 15. Germline V lookup: CDR1 MRHNA, CDR2 SNTAGT. The DNA of the CDR3 is TGTGCCAGCAGAGACAGGGGGGGTGGCGGGAGTCGCTACAATGAGCAGTTCTTC. This encodes CASRDRGGGGSRYNEQFF.

The rearrangement links TRBV15 to TRBJ1-5, with D uncertain. V lost 5 bases, J lost 4 bases, and 21 bases lay in between. CDR1 LNHNV and CDR2 YYDKDF come from the germline V gene (reference sequence). The CDR3 is 17 residues long. The CDR3 loop is CATSPSLGSGKNQPQHF. The CDR3 DNA follows: TGTGCCACCAGCCCCAGCTTAGGATCAGGCAAGAATCAGCCCCAGCATTTT. Together with reference TRBV15 and TRBJ1-5, the CDR3 gives the full variable domain: DAMVIQNPRYQVTQFGKPVTLSCSQTLNHNVMYWYQQKSSQAPKLLFHYYDKDFNNEADTPDNFQSRRPNTSFCFLDIRSPGLGDTAMYLCATSPSLGSGKNQPQHFGDGTRLSIL.

V usage is TRBV6-1 and J usage is TRBJ1-2; TRBD1 matches at 8 bases. After removal of 6 bases from V and 5 bases from J, the junction contained 5 bases not matched to a gene. CDR1 is MNHNS, CDR2 SASEGT, per germline. CDR3 size: 13 residues. CDR3 region: CASSPGGRYGYTF. The CDR3 coding sequence is TGTGCCAGCAGCCCAGGGGGCCGGTATGGCTACACCTTC.

This chain joins TRBV11-1 and TRBJ1-1; D gene ambiguous. V dropped 5 bases and J dropped 0 bases, with 10 bases sitting between them. The CDR3 contains 14 residues. CDR1 is SGHAT, CDR2 FQDESV, per germline (reference sequence). CDR3 amino acids: CASSASGMNTEAFF. The CDR3 bases are TGTGCCAGCAGCGCCTCGGGAATGAACACTGAAGCTTTCTTT.

The rearrangement uses TRBV20-1 and TRBJ2-1; weak D call: TRBD2 (5 bases). Germline-derived CDR1 and CDR2 are DFQATT and SNEGSKA (reference sequence). V shed 0 bases and J shed 7 bases, with 10 bases lying between them. The CDR3 length is 13 residues. In DNA form, the CDR3 reads TGCAGTGCTAGAGATTTATCGGGGAATGAGCAGTTCTTC. It is translated as CSARDLSGNEQFF.

This chain joins TRBV5-1 and TRBJ2-3; D is ambiguous. CDR3 length: 15 amino acids. V was clipped by 0 bases and J by 6 bases, with 14 bases between them. Germline-derived CDR1 and CDR2 are SGHRS and YFSETQ. CDR3 protein: CASSLDADSVDTQYF. Here the CDR3 DNA reads TGCGCCAGCAGCTTGGATGCGGATTCGGTGGATACGCAGTATTTT.

The CDR3 is CASSQGMGNQPQHF. The CDR3 DNA is TGTGCCAGCAGCCAGGGGATGGGCAATCAGCCCCAGCATTTT. This chain links TRBV14 with TRBJ1-5; D call uncertain. The CDR3 totals 14 residues. CDR1 is SGHDN and CDR2 is FVKESK in the germline V gene. Trimming cost V 3 bases and J 2 bases, with 8 bases left between them.

The CDR3 loop reads CSARATSGVDEQFF. In nucleotides, the CDR3 is TGCAGTGCTAGAGCGACTAGCGGGGTCGATGAGCAGTTCTTC. J is TRBJ2-1 and V is TRBV20-1, with TRBD2 matching 11 bases. CDR1 and CDR2 from the germline V gene are DFQATT and SNEGSKA (reference sequence). CDR3 length: 14 residues. The junction had 4 bases not matched to a gene; V was cut back by 1 base and J by 8 bases.

J is TRBJ2-1 and V is TRBV3-1, with 8 bases aligning to TRBD2. CDR3 length: 15 residues. Trimming removed 2 bases from V and 5 bases from J; junction bases left unmatched: 5. In germline, CDR1 is LGHDT, CDR2 YNNKEL (reference sequence). The CDR3 bases are TGTGCCAGCAGCCAATTGGGCGGGGGGCACAATGAGCAGTTCTTC. As protein: CASSQLGGGHNEQFF.

This rearrangement joins TRBV11-2 to TRBJ2-7; D possibly uses TRBD1 or TRBD2 (6 bases each). Deletions cut 0 bases from V and 3 bases from J, with 18 bases between. CDR3 length: 17 residues. From germline, CDR1 is SGHAT and CDR2 FQNNGV. The CDR3 here is CASSLDLGAGTYYEQYV. Here the CDR3 DNA reads TGTGCCAGCAGCTTAGATCTGGGGGCGGGGACTTACTACGAGCAGTACGTC.

CDR3 coding DNA: TGTGCCAGCAGTGTACACCGGGGGCAGTGGAACACTGAAGCTTTCTTT. It yields the protein CASSVHRGQWNTEAFF. The chain carries TRBV6-1 and TRBJ1-1; a possible D gene is TRBD1 (6 bases). Germline V lookup: CDR1 MNHNS, CDR2 SASEGT. CDR3 length: 16 amino acids. Between the trimmed V and J ends, which lost 4 bases and 1 base, there was a span of 16 bases.

This clonotype has only a few counts. V usage is TRBV4-2 and J usage is TRBJ2-1; 7 nucleotides line up with TRBD1. The V segment lost 4 bases and the J segment 0 bases; nucleotides outside the gene matches: 3. The CDR3 sequence is 15 residues long. CDR1 and CDR2 (germline): LGHNA, YNFKEQ. CDR3 amino acids: CASSRDSSSYNEQFF. The CDR3 region has the DNA TGTGCCAGCAGCCGGGACAGTAGCTCCTACAATGAGCAGTTCTTC.